These T cell receptor beta chains were read from a single sample in a study of blood T cell repertoires in COVID-19. Produced via immunoSEQ multiplex PCR; TCRdb's table is partial and in-frame only. The repertoire has about 310,000 clones, 89% of them found once; the top ten carry around a tenth. The sequenced sample consisted of PBMCs or T cells enriched from blood (not recorded which). These receptors were taken from a woman aged 40 to 50 who had recovered from COVID-19. Each CDR3 is given with its conserved first and last residue. The D gene is left open where the match is weak. Not every row has a clone size; where given, it reads once, few, many or a size class.

V gene	clone size	D gene	J gene	CDR3 protein	CDR3 DNA
TRBV5-1	.	.	TRBJ2-3	CASREIGTDTQYF	TGCGCCAGCCGGGAGATCGGGACAGATACGCAGTATTTT
TRBV28	once	.	TRBJ2-7	CASSIRLGAGLGYEQYF	TGTGCCAGCAGCATCCGCCTGGGGGCGGGTCTGGGGTACGAGCAGTACTTC
TRBV9	once	.	TRBJ1-2	CASSARVKDYGYTF	TGTGCCAGCAGCGCCAGGGTAAAGGACTATGGCTACACCTTC
TRBV18	.	TRBD2	TRBJ2-3	CASSPPSGGATDTQYF	TGTGCCAGCTCACCACCGAGCGGGGGGGCCACAGATACGCAGTATTTT
TRBV9	once	TRBD2	TRBJ2-3	CASSVGLAGISDTQYF	TGTGCCAGCAGCGTAGGACTAGCGGGGATATCAGATACGCAGTATTTT
TRBV24-1	.	.	TRBJ1-4	CATAGATNEKLFF	TGTGCCACCGCAGGTGCAACTAATGAAAAACTGTTTTTT
TRBV24-1	.	.	TRBJ2-4	CATSGVENIQYF	TGTGCCACCAGCGGGGTTGAAAACATTCAGTACTTC
TRBV30	.	TRBD2	TRBJ2-3	CAWSPVVVVSGKPRDTQYF	TGTGCCTGGAGCCCTGTTGTGGTAGTAAGCGGGAAGCCGCGAGATACGCAGTATTTT
TRBV2	many	.	TRBJ2-7	CASGEGRLYEQYF	TGTGCCAGCGGTGAGGGGAGGCTCTACGAGCAGTACTTC
TRBV30	.	TRBD1	TRBJ1-5	CAWSTGTGDNQPQHF	TGTGCCTGGTCGACCGGGACAGGAGACAATCAGCCCCAGCATTTT
TRBV13	.	.	TRBJ1-1	CASSLGRGFEAFF	TGTGCCAGCAGCTTAGGCCGGGGGTTTGAAGCTTTCTTT
TRBV5-4	.	TRBD2	TRBJ2-1	CASSLKREVYNEQFF	TGTGCCAGCAGCTTGAAGCGGGAGGTCTACAATGAGCAGTTCTTC
TRBV5-4	.	TRBD2	TRBJ2-1	CASSGASGGAYNEQFF	TGTGCCAGCAGCGGGGCAAGCGGGGGGGCCTACAATGAGCAGTTCTTC
TRBV6-5	.	.	TRBJ1-1	CASSYTTPGLGAEAFF	TGTGCCAGCAGTTACACTACTCCGGGCCTAGGGGCTGAAGCTTTCTTT
TRBV9	.	TRBD1	TRBJ2-7	CASSSGGGDRYEQYF	TGTGCCAGCAGCTCAGGGGGTGGGGATCGCTACGAGCAGTACTTC
TRBV19	.	.	TRBJ1-5	CASSIQGGQPQHF	TGTGCCAGTAGTATCCAGGGCGGCCAGCCCCAGCATTTT
TRBV24-1	.	TRBD1	TRBJ2-2	CATSEYRGKNTGELFF	TGTGCCACCAGTGAATACAGGGGAAAGAACACCGGGGAGCTGTTTTTT
TRBV15	.	TRBD2	TRBJ2-7	CATSRDRGAYEQYF	TGTGCCACCAGCAGAGATCGGGGGGCCTACGAGCAGTACTTC
TRBV5-5	.	.	TRBJ1-5	CASSLVVGEGQPQHF	TGTGCCAGCAGCTTGGTAGTAGGGGAAGGCCAGCCCCAGCATTTT
TRBV19	.	TRBD1	TRBJ1-6	CASSSGQGSDMNSPLHF	TGTGCCAGTAGTTCCGGACAGGGGTCGGATATGAATTCACCCCTCCACTTT
TRBV5-1	.	TRBD1	TRBJ1-1	CASSARDRGTEAFF	TGCGCCAGCAGCGCCCGGGACAGGGGGACTGAAGCTTTCTTT
TRBV7-2	few	TRBD2	TRBJ2-2	CASSLASGGNTGELFF	TGTGCCAGCAGCTTAGCTAGCGGGGGGAACACCGGGGAGCTGTTTTTT
TRBV9	.	TRBD2	TRBJ2-3	CASSVVGSGGLPDTQYF	TGTGCCAGCAGCGTAGTGGGAAGCGGGGGGCTCCCAGATACGCAGTATTTT
TRBV2	.	TRBD1	TRBJ1-4	CASSGVTGNEKLFF	TGTGCCAGCAGTGGGGTGACAGGGAATGAAAAACTGTTTTTT
TRBV15	.	TRBD1	TRBJ1-1	CATSKGLQGPYTEAFF	TGTGCCACCAGCAAGGGGCTACAGGGGCCCTACACTGAAGCTTTCTTT
TRBV5-1	.	TRBD2	TRBJ2-5	CASSFGTSGGHTQETQYF	TGCGCCAGCAGCTTTGGGACTAGCGGGGGGCACACCCAAGAGACCCAGTACTTC
TRBV30	.	.	TRBJ1-5	CAWSAGDSNQPQHF	TGTGCCTGGAGCGCCGGTGATAGCAATCAGCCCCAGCATTTT
TRBV27	.	TRBD2	TRBJ2-2	CASSTVAGRAGELFF	TGTGCCAGCAGTACGGTAGCGGGAAGGGCCGGGGAGCTGTTTTTT
TRBV11-3	.	TRBD2	TRBJ2-7	CASSLASGSYEQYF	TGTGCCAGCAGCTTAGCCAGCGGGAGTTACGAGCAGTACTTC
TRBV6-6	.	.	TRBJ2-1	CASSSDLKTYNEQFF	TGTGCCAGCAGTTCGGACTTGAAAACCTACAATGAGCAGTTCTTC
TRBV5-1	.	.	TRBJ2-1	CASSLERRPPYNEQFF	TGCGCCAGCAGCTTGGAGAGGAGACCGCCCTACAATGAGCAGTTCTTC
TRBV11-3	.	.	TRBJ2-2	CASSSTTGGGELFF	TGTGCCAGCAGCTCCACCACCGGGGGCGGGGAGCTGTTTTTT
TRBV5-6	.	TRBD2	TRBJ2-7	CASSSGTISYEQYF	TGTGCCAGCAGCTCCGGGACTATCTCCTACGAGCAGTACTTC
TRBV5-6	.	.	TRBJ2-5	CASSRLVPQETQYF	TGTGCCAGCAGTCGACTAGTGCCGCAAGAGACCCAGTACTTC
TRBV28	.	.	TRBJ1-5	CASRTGSAGNQPQHF	TGTGCCAGCAGGACGGGATCTGCTGGCAATCAGCCCCAGCATTTT
TRBV24-1	.	.	TRBJ2-6	CATSASGGANVLTF	TGTGCCACCAGTGCCTCGGGGGGGGCCAACGTCCTGACTTTC
TRBV7-2	.	TRBD2	TRBJ2-1	CASSWVAGGLSEQFF	TGTGCCAGCAGCTGGGTAGCGGGGGGGCTAAGTGAGCAGTTCTTC
TRBV5-1	.	.	TRBJ1-3	CASSLDGGSGNTIYF	TGCGCCAGCAGCTTGGACGGGGGCTCTGGAAACACCATATATTTT
TRBV30	.	TRBD1	TRBJ1-4	CAGNVGTGYQRGEKLFF	TGTGCCGGGAACGTCGGGACAGGGTACCAGAGAGGGGAAAAACTGTTTTTT
TRBV27	once	TRBD1	TRBJ2-7	CASSAPGTASYEQYF	TGTGCCAGCAGTGCACCCGGGACAGCCTCCTACGAGCAGTACTTC
TRBV4-2	.	.	TRBJ1-3	CASSPGGKNTIYF	TGTGCCAGCAGCCCGGGGGGTAAAAACACCATATATTTT
TRBV30	.	.	TRBJ1-1	CAWSVGTGLTEAFF	TGTGCCTGGAGTGTGGGAACAGGGCTCACTGAAGCTTTCTTT
TRBV10-3	.	TRBD1	TRBJ1-1	CAISDLITGGYTEAFF	TGTGCCATCAGTGACCTCATTACAGGGGGCTACACTGAAGCTTTCTTT
TRBV7-2	.	.	TRBJ2-7	CASSPPSDEQYF	TGTGCCAGCAGCCCCCCTTCGGACGAGCAGTACTTC
TRBV7-9	.	TRBD1	TRBJ1-4	CASSPGDSQNEKLFF	TGTGCCAGCAGCCCAGGGGACAGCCAAAATGAAAAACTGTTTTTT
TRBV28	once	TRBD1	TRBJ1-1	CASSSGQGYTEAFF	TGTGCCAGCAGTTCCGGACAGGGGTACACTGAAGCTTTCTTT
TRBV18	once	.	TRBJ1-1	CASSYRDGLNTEAFF	TGTGCCAGCTCCTACAGGGATGGGCTGAACACTGAAGCTTTCTTT
TRBV19	.	TRBD1	TRBJ2-7	CASSPGTGGLEYF	TGTGCCAGTAGTCCCGGGACAGGGGGTCTGGAGTACTTC
TRBV7-2	few	.	TRBJ1-4	CASSERTAGEKLFF	TGTGCCAGCAGCGAACGGACAGCTGGGGAAAAACTGTTTTTT
TRBV5-4	.	TRBD2	TRBJ2-3	CASSLPTSGSTDTQYF	TGTGCCAGCAGCCTCCCGACTAGCGGGAGCACAGATACGCAGTATTTT
TRBV10-3	.	.	TRBJ1-1	CAISESRQGNTEAFF	TGTGCCATCAGTGAGTCTCGGCAGGGCAACACTGAAGCTTTCTTT